This T cell receptor beta chain was sequenced during a study of cytotoxic CD8 clonotypes in ibrutinib-treated CLL. The count of this clone is one. Repertoires were generated with immunoSEQ multiplex PCR, while TCRdb's copy carries only in-frame clones and drops some. The table includes 57,000 or so clones, roughly 54% detected once. This TCR derives from a human donor with chronic lymphocytic leukemia. This sample comprised PBMCs, obtained at disease progression, from a patient treated with ibrutinib.

DNA for the CDR3: TGTGCCTGGAGGGGCCACCTGAACACTGAAGCTTTCTTT. It specifies CAWRGHLNTEAFF. The V gene is TRBV30, the J gene TRBJ1-1; no firm D call. Germline values: CDR1 GTSNPN, CDR2 SVGIG (reference sequence). CDR3 length: 13 amino acids. V was cut by 3 bases and J by 0 bases, with 8 bases left in between.